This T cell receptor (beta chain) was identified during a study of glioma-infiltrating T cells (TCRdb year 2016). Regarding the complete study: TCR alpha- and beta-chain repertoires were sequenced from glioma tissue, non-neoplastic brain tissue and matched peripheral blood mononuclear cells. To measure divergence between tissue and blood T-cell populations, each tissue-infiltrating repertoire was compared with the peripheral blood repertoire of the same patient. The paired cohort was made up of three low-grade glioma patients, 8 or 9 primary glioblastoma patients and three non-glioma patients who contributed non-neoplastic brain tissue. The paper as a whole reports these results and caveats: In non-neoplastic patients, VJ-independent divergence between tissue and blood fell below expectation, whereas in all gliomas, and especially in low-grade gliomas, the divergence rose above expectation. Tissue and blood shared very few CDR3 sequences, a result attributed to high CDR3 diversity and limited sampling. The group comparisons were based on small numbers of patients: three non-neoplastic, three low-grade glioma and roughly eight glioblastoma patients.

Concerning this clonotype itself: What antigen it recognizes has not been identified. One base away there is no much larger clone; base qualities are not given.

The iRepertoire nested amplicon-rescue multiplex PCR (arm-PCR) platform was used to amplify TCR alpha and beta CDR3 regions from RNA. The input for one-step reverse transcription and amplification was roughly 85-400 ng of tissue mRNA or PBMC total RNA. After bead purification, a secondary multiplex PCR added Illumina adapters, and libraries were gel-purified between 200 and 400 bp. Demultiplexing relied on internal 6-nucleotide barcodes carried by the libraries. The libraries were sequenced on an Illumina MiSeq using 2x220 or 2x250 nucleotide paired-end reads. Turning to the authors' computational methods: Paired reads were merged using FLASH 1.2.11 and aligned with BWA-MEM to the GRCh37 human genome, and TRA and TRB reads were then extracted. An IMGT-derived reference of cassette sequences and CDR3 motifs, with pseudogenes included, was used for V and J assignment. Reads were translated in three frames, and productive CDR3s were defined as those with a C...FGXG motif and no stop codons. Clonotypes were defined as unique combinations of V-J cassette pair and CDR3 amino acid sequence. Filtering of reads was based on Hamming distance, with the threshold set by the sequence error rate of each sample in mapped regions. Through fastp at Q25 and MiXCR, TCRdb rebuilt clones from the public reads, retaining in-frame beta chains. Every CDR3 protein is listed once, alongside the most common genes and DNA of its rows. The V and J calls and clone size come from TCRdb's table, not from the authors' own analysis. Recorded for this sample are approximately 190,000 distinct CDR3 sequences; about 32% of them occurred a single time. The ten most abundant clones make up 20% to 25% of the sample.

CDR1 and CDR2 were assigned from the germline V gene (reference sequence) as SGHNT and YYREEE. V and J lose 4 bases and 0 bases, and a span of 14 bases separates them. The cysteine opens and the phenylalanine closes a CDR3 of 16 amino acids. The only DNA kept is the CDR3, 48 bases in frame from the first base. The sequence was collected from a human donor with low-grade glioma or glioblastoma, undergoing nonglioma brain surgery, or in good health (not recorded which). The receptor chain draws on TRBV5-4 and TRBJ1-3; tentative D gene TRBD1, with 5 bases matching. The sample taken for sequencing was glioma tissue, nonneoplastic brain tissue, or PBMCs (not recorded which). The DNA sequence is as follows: TGTGCCAGCAGCGCGGCGACAGAGAGCTCTGGAAACACCATATATTTT. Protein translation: CASSAATESSGNTIYF.